Following are 21 T cell receptor beta chains from one sample sequenced in a study of control samples from healthy donors and cancer patients. Libraries were prepared by immunoSEQ multiplex PCR; TCRdb keeps only in-frame clonotypes and omits some of them. The sample carries fewer than 120,000 clones, approximately 87% recorded once. Source material: PBMCs. The receptors originated from a woman aged 55-70 years with lung cancer.

The chain combines TRBV11-3 with TRBJ1-2, with D possibly being TRBD1 (6 bases). Germline assignment: CDR1 SGHNT and CDR2 YENEEA. Deletions cut 5 bases from V and 3 bases from J, with 13 bases between. The CDR3 extends over 14 amino acids. The CDR3 loop is CASSPGAGYYGYTF. In nucleotides, the CDR3 is TGTGCCAGCAGCCCGGGGGCAGGGTACTATGGCTACACCTTC.

The rearrangement joins TRBV6-6 to TRBJ1-2; D uncertain. The V gene's germline CDR1 is MNHNY and CDR2 SVGAGI (reference sequence). The V end was cut by 2 bases, the J end by 2 bases, with 6 bases between. CDR3 length: 13 amino acids. This CDR3 reads CASSYDRNYGYTF. CDR3 bases: TGTGCCAGCAGTTACGACCGAAACTATGGCTACACCTTC.

V usage is TRBV18 and J usage is TRBJ2-1; weak D call: TRBD2 (6 bases). The CDR3 is 15 residues long. Germline V gene sequence: CDR1 KGHSH, CDR2 LQKENI. The V end was cut by 0 bases, the J end by 7 bases, with 13 bases between. This CDR3 is CASSPPRGVRNEQFF. CDR3 DNA sequence: TGTGCCAGCTCACCACCGCGCGGGGTACGGAATGAGCAGTTCTTC.

On this clone: The junction differs from germline at one of its ends, possibly a read error. This chain connects TRBV12-3 or TRBV12-4 to TRBJ2-5, with D tentatively TRBD2 (5 bases). The length of the CDR3 is 12 residues. The chain's CDR3 is CASSFRWENQYF. CDR3 nucleotides: TGTGCCAGCAGTTTTAGGTGGGAGAACCAGTACTTC.

J is TRBJ1-4 and V is TRBV7-2, with D maybe TRBD1 (5 bases). The V and J ends lost 1 base and 8 bases respectively, with 14 bases between them. The germline V gene encodes CDR1 SGHTA and CDR2 FQGNSA. This CDR3 region has 15 residues. CDR3 sequence (DNA): TGTGCCAGCAGCTTAGAGGGTAGGGGTGGAGAAAAACTGTTTTTT. Its protein product is CASSLEGRGGEKLFF.

The J gene is TRBJ1-5, the V gene TRBV7-2, with 7 nucleotides matching TRBD1. Germline CDR1 is SGHTA and CDR2 is FQGNSA. The CDR3 extends over 15 amino acids. Losses at the gene ends were 2 bases for V and 2 bases for J; bases not matched to a gene: 3. In nucleotides, the CDR3 is TGTGCCAGCAGCTTATTCAGGGGGGGCAATCAGCCCCAGCATTTT. Amino acid sequence: CASSLFRGGNQPQHF.

This chain links TRBV25-1 with TRBJ2-1; a possible D gene is TRBD2 (7 bases). The CDR3 runs 17 residues. Trimming took 1 base from V and 1 from J, leaving 14 bases between them. The germline gives CDR1 MGHDK, CDR2 SYGVNS. This CDR3 is CASSELRGGASYNEQFF. The DNA for the CDR3 is TGTGCCAGCAGTGAATTGAGAGGGGGGGCGTCCTACAATGAGCAGTTCTTC.

The chain is built from TRBV5-1 and TRBJ2-5, with 12 bases that match TRBD1. The V segment lost 7 bases and the J segment 5 bases; nucleotides outside the gene matches: 9. CDR1 is SGHRS and CDR2 is YFSETQ in the germline V gene. The CDR3 covers 15 residues. CDR3 bases: TGCGCCAGCTCCCTGGGACAGGGGGCCCGGGAGACCCAGTACTTC. Translation gives CASSLGQGARETQYF.

The V gene is TRBV7-3, the J gene TRBJ2-6; 8 positions agree with TRBD1. J gave up 0 bases and V 2 bases, and 0 bases lay outside the gene matches. CDR3 length: 16 amino acids. The V gene's germline CDR1 is SGHTA and CDR2 FQGTGA. Written as DNA, the CDR3 is TGTGCCAGCAGCTTACAGGGGGCCTCTGGGGCCAACGTCCTGACTTTC. As protein: CASSLQGASGANVLTF.

The count of this clone is one. The chain combines TRBV19 with TRBJ2-4; 11 bases line up with TRBD2. CDR3 length: 16 amino acids. Germline V gene sequence: CDR1 LNHDA, CDR2 SQIVND (reference sequence). Trimming took 5 bases from V and 8 from J; bases not matched to a gene: 11. The CDR3 DNA reads TGTGCCAGTAGTTTACTCGGAGTAGCGGGGGGGTACATTCAGTACTTC. It specifies CASSLLGVAGGYIQYF. The full variable domain, with the rest looked up from reference TRBV19 and TRBJ2-4, is DGGITQSPKYLFRKEGQNVTLSCEQNLNHDAMYWYRQDPGQGLRLIYYSQIVNDFQKGDIAEGYSVSREKKESFPLTVTSAQKNPTAFYLCASSLLGVAGGYIQYFGAGTRLSVL.

In its sample, this clone was seen once. The CDR3 DNA reads TGTGCCATCATGGACAGGGTAAACACCGGGGAGCTGTTTTTT. Residues: CAIMDRVNTGELFF. The chain links TRBV10-3 to TRBJ2-2; 8 bases fit TRBD1. Looked up from germline, CDR1 is ENHRY and CDR2 is SYGVKD. Trimming cost V 7 bases and J 2 bases; bases outside gene matches: 3. This CDR3 has 14 residues.

This rearrangement joins TRBV7-8 to TRBJ2-1; the D gene is possibly TRBD2 (6 bases). V was clipped by 5 bases and J by 10 bases, with 21 bases between them. Germline lookup yields CDR1 SGHVS and CDR2 FQNEAQ. The CDR3 has 15 residues. CDR3 sequence reads: CASSRNRDSHWEQFF. CDR3 DNA: TGTGCCAGCAGCCGCAACCGGGACTCCCATTGGGAGCAGTTCTTC.

V and J are TRBV7-6 and TRBJ2-7, with D tentatively TRBD1 (6 bases). Germline CDR1 and CDR2: SGHVS and FNYEAQ. The CDR3 extends over 15 amino acids. V lost 5 bases and J 1 base, leaving 15 bases between the germline ends. CDR3 nucleotide sequence: TGTGCCAGCAGCCTTTGGACAGCTGCTTCCTACGAGCAGTACTTC. Its protein is CASSLWTAASYEQYF.

The J gene is TRBJ2-2, the V gene TRBV30; D call uncertain. Trimming left V 8 bases short and J 3 bases short, with 13 bases between. Germline CDR1 is GTSNPN and CDR2 is SVGIG (reference sequence). The CDR3 loop spans 13 amino acids. CDR3 protein: CAGSRIDTGELFF. In DNA form, the CDR3 reads TGTGCCGGAAGTCGGATTGACACCGGGGAGCTGTTTTTT.

The rearrangement links TRBV20-1 to TRBJ1-1; tentative D call: TRBD1 (6 bases). This CDR3 has 11 residues. The V end lost 4 bases, the J end lost 6 bases, and 9 bases lay between the germline ends. The germline gives CDR1 DFQATT, CDR2 SNEGSKA (reference sequence). In nucleotides, the CDR3 is TGCAGTGCTAAGACAGGAGCTGAAGCTTTCTTT. Translation gives CSAKTGAEAFF.

The V and J genes are TRBV20-1 and TRBJ2-1; D is ambiguous. Trimming stripped 6 bases from V and 5 bases from J, with 8 bases between. CDR1 and CDR2 (germline): DFQATT, SNEGSKA (reference sequence). This CDR3 has 11 amino acids. CDR3 coding DNA: TGCAGTGCGCCCGAAGACAATGAGCAGTTCTTC. Protein sequence: CSAPEDNEQFF.

The J gene is TRBJ1-4, the V gene TRBV5-1, with 8 bases identical to TRBD1. V dropped 4 bases and J dropped 7; count of bases not matched to a gene: 9. This CDR3 is 15 amino acids long. Germline V gene sequence: CDR1 SGHRS, CDR2 YFSETQ. As DNA, the CDR3 is TGCGCCAGCAGCAATACACAGGGGGGTGGTGAAAAACTGTTTTTT. Amino acid sequence: CASSNTQGGGEKLFF.

This chain links TRBV15 with TRBJ2-1, with TRBD2 matching 12 bases. The CDR3 totals 15 residues. CDR1 is LNHNV, CDR2 YYDKDF, per germline (reference sequence). Trimming removed 3 bases from V and 8 bases from J; junction bases left unmatched: 5. The CDR3 DNA reads TGTGCCACCAGCAGGACTAGCGGGGGTGGGGATGAGCAGTTCTTC. This translates into CATSRTSGGGDEQFF. Full variable domain (remainder filled in from reference TRBV15 and TRBJ2-1): DAMVIQNPRYQVTQFGKPVTLSCSQTLNHNVMYWYQQKSSQAPKLLFHYYDKDFNNEADTPDNFQSRRPNTSFCFLDIRSPGLGDTAMYLCATSRTSGGGDEQFFGPGTRLTVL.

This clone has just a few counts. The chain employs TRBV11-2 and TRBJ2-7; 8 positions match TRBD2. CDR3 length: 13 residues. The V gene end was trimmed by 10 bases and the J gene end by 6 bases; junction bases not matched to a gene: 11. Germline CDR1 reads SGHAT; CDR2 reads FQNNGV. The CDR3 reads CATRGAGASEQYF. The CDR3 bases are TGTGCCACCCGGGGAGCGGGGGCATCCGAGCAGTACTTC. Based on the CDR3 plus reference TRBV11-2 and TRBJ2-7, the full variable domain is EAGVAQSPRYKIIEKRQSVAFWCNPISGHATLYWYQQILGQGPKLLIQFQNNGVVDDSQLPKDRFSAERLKGVDSTLKIQPAKLEDSAVYLCATRGAGASEQYFGPGTRLTVT.

V and J are TRBV7-9 and TRBJ1-2; perhaps TRBD1 as D (5 bases). The CDR3 covers 14 residues. The V gene lost 3 bases and the J gene lost 4 bases, with 12 bases spanning the gap. CDR1 SEHNR and CDR2 FQNEAQ come from the germline V gene (reference sequence). CDR3 nucleotide sequence: TGTGCCAGCAGCTTGGAAGGGGTTGCCTATGGCTACACCTTC. Residues: CASSLEGVAYGYTF.

The V call is TRBV6-5, the J call TRBJ1-4, with 9 bases fitting TRBD1. V shed 6 bases and J 8 bases; nucleotides not matched to a gene: 10. Germline values: CDR1 MNHEY, CDR2 SVGAGI. This CDR3 spans 15 amino acids. The CDR3 reads CASRPTGGLGEKLFF. The CDR3 DNA reads as TGTGCCAGCAGACCTACAGGGGGCTTAGGCGAAAAACTGTTTTTT.